This T cell receptor (beta chain) was observed in a study of Ad26.COV2.S vaccination and SARS-CoV-2 variants. Study-wide background: Donor joined the COV1001 Ad26.COV2.S trial arm. Intramuscularly, Ad26.COV2.S was given either once or twice, 56 days apart.

Study-wide results and caveats: Vaccine recipients and placebo recipients showed similar non-spike TCR breadth. Those who received the vaccine showed greater spike-specific TCR breadth than those given placebo.

Treatment of the sample: about 20 received Ad26.COV2.S at low or high dose, single or two shots; several received placebo; per-sample allocation not given. Day 63 following the first vaccine or placebo injection was when the samples were taken. This CDR3 region has 14 residues. V lost 4 bases, J lost 3 bases, and 7 bases stayed unmatched. Germline V gene data show CDR1 as SGDLS and CDR2 as YYNGEE. This clone has only a few counts. Its target is not known. TCRdb's copy holds only in-frame clones and misses some; the assay was immunoSEQ multiplex PCR. The repertoire holds 200,000 to 300,000 clones, with roughly 90% as singletons.

V gene TRBV9 combines with J gene TRBJ2-7; 7 bases agree with TRBD1. Source: peripheral blood, taken in a trial of Ad26.COV2.S vaccine versus placebo. The origin of this receptor is a person aged 18 to 59 who received the Ad26.COV2.S COVID-19 vaccine or a placebo. This chain's CDR3 is CASSPDREYYEQYF. CDR3 sequence (DNA): TGTGCCAGCAGCCCCGACAGGGAGTACTACGAGCAGTACTTC.